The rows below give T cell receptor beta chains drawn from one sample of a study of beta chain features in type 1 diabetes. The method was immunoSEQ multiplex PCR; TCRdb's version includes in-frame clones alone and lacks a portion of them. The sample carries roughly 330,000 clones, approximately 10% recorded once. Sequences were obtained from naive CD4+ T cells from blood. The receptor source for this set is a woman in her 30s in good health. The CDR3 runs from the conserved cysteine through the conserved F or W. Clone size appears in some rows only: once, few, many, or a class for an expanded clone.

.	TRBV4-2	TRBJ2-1	CASSQATVVAGAYNEQFF
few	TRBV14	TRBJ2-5	CASRDGQGLGTQYF
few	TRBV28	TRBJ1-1	CASSLYDPRAVTEAFF
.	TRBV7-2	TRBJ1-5	CASSSSEQPQHF
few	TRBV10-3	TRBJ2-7	CAISPSSSFGEQYF
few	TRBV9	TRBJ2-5	CASSVGGLAGVEVETQYF
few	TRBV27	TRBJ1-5	CASSSFGRGNQPQHF
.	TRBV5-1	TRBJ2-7	CASSLDGGWEQYF
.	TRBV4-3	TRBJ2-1	CASRAGTSGNNEQFF
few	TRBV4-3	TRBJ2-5	CASSQDRGRGETQYF
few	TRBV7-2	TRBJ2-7	CASSLVGTDSSYEQYF
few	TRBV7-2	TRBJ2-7	CASSIPGGSSYEQYF
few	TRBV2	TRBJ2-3	CASSGHGANTQYF
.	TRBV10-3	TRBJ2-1	CAISVLGQGGAYNEQFF
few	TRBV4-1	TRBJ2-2	CASSQASGISSGELFF
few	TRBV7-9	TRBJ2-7	CASSSYGGAGGTYEQYF
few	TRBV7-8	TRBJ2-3	CASSFSDTQYF
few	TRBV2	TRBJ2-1	CASRVTSGRASSYNEQFF
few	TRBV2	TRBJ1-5	CASSESRQGAPEPQHF
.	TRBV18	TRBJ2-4	CASSPAGTGPLNIQYF
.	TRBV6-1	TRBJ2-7	CASNGRSAYEQYF
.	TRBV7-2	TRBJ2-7	CASSSDRGLSYEQYF
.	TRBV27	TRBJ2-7	CASRRTSGTYEQYF
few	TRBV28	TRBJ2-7	CASSLGQAPYEQYF
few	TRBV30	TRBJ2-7	CAWGRASGHYEQYF
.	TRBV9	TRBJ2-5	CASSNGREVTTQYF
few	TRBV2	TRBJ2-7	CASTRDYPPSEQYF
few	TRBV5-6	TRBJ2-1	CASRAGASYNEQFF
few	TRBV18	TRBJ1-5	CASSPGQNTNQPQHF
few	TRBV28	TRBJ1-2	CASRTGRYGYTF
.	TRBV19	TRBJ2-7	CASGEDSSYEQYF
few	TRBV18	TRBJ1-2	CASRQTTGYGYTF
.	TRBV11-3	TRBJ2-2	CASSWTSTGELFF
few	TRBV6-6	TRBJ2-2	CASSYKGLAAGELFF
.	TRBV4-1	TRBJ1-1	CASSQKGTRNTEAFF
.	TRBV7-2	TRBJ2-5	CASKTGQGRGETQYF
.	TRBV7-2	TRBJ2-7	CASSLVWEPTYEQYF
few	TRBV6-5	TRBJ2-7	CASSPLAGSSHEQYF
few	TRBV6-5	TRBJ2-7	CASSFRGYEQYF
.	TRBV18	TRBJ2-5	CASSPGQQETQYF
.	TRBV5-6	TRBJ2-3	CASRTDRETDTQYF
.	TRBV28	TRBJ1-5	CASSLILGGSSNQPQHF
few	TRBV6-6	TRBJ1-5	CASSYVETGLNQPQHF
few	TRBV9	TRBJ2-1	CASSVAGQGYNEQFF
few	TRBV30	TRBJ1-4	CAWSVGGHEKLFF
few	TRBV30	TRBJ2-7	CAWSGSTSSSYEQYF
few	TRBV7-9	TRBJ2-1	CASSSLGTGGYNEQFF
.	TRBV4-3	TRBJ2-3	CASSQDLPPRRGSADTQYF
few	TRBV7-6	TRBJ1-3	CASSLTFFSGIDTIYF
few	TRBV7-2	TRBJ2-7	CASSAPTSGRFKQYF
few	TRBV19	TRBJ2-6	CASSSGQGSGANVLTF
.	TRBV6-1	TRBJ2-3	CASSPLRQSTDTQYF
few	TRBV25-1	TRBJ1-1	CASSELQGMGTEAFF
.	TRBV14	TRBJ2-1	CASSPASYVFNEQFF
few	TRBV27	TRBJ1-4	CASSSAGQGGEKLFF